A selection of T cell receptor beta chains follows, all from one sample in a study of shared clonotypes between healthy human individuals. Measured with immunoSEQ multiplex PCR; TCRdb has only the in-frame clones, and not every one. The data show roughly 2,500,000 clones, more than 85% seen once. Sample: naive CD4+ T cells from PBMCs. The receptors originated from a man aged 18 to 29 in good health. Some clones in this sample may be carry-over from other donors' samples. Each CDR3 is given without its conserved first and last residue.

TRBV9	ASSVAGNTYEQY
TRBV5-1	ASSSPGLADSDTQY
TRBV19	ASSMAWGYEQY
TRBV5-1	ASSYGGTDTQY
TRBV9	ASSAQSRYT
TRBV12-5	ASGLEVSTEAF
TRBV5-1	ASSAGSATEPYEQY
TRBV18	ASSPGQGYQPQH
TRBV11-2	ASSFPDSPTDTQY
TRBV5-4	ASSFVMGDTGELF
TRBV28	ASSVSGSGYNEQF
TRBV28	ASSFPGRDEKLF
TRBV28	ASTKTSGSYEQY
TRBV27	ASTRGRGGPLNTEAF
TRBV19	ASTAGGVGELF
TRBV4-2	ASSRSAGISSYEQY
TRBV11-2	ASSLATGGSYNEQF
TRBV27	ASSLYGDTGELF
TRBV27	ASSDRRTGRSIDEQY
TRBV19	ASSKISGRAYLYEQF
TRBV29-1	SVGRDRIHYGYT
TRBV7-9	ASSFLRGGLNTEAF
TRBV25-1	ASGAGVAIYEQY
TRBV28	ASSPPGQYNQPQH
TRBV9	ASSVAAGGLGTQY
TRBV6-6	ASKTGGRASDEQF
TRBV5-1	ASTNLGTRQEAQY
TRBV5-5	ASSPTGHGNTIY
TRBV5-4	ASSSGTGVERPLH
TRBV19	ASSIGWGGPQETQY
TRBV30	AWSLGNEKLF
TRBV5-1	ASLPGTNTGELF